A single sample is the source of the 8 T cell receptor beta chains below, sequenced in a study of T cells in Graves' hyperthyroidism and ophthalmopathy. Amplified regions were TCR beta CDR3 sequences from RNA transcripts. The TCR CDR3 first-round RT-PCR relied on the HTBI primer set. In TCRdb, the multiplex PCR reads were re-called with MiXCR into one record per CDR3 protein. The table includes hundreds of thousands of distinct CDR3 sequences, around 40% detected once. The sequencing input was blood. The receptors originated from a woman in her thirties or forties with Graves' hyperthyroidism.

This chain connects TRBV24-1 to TRBJ2-5; no clear D. CDR1 is KGHDR, CDR2 SFDVKD, per germline. V was shortened by 0 bases and J by 5 bases, with 12 bases between the two germline ends. The CDR3 length is 15 residues. The CDR3 loop is CATSDLSVGSETQYF. The CDR3 nucleotides are TGTGCCACCAGTGATTTGAGTGTAGGGTCTGAGACCCAGTACTTC.

The chain has TRBV5-5 and TRBJ1-1, with TRBD1 matching 11 bases. The CDR3 totals 14 residues. Germline V gene sequence: CDR1 SGHKS, CDR2 YYEKEE (reference sequence). The trim removed 4 bases at V and 8 bases at J, leaving 7 bases unmatched. DNA of the CDR3: TGTGCCAGCAGCCGGGGACAGGGGGTAGGGGAAGCTTTCTTT. It encodes CASSRGQGVGEAFF.

In regard to this clonotype: One junction end does not reproduce the germline sequence, and a read error may be involved. The V call is TRBV4-3, the J call TRBJ1-6, with D tentatively TRBD1 (5 bases). The germline CDR1 and CDR2 sequences are LGHNA and YSLEER. This CDR3 is built from 14 residues. DNA of the CDR3: TGCGTCAGCAGCCAAGAATCGACAGTTTCACCCCTCCACTTT. This codes for CVSSQESTVSPLHF.

The chain links TRBV20-1 to TRBJ2-7; 7 bases line up with TRBD2. V gave up 6 bases and J gave up 5 bases; unmatched junction bases: 7. Germline V gives CDR1 DFQATT, CDR2 SNEGSKA (reference sequence). This CDR3 is built from 12 residues. CDR3: CSAPGRGDEQYF. As DNA, the CDR3 is TGCAGTGCACCGGGACGGGGGGACGAGCAGTACTTC.

As concerns this clonotype: The junction and the germline gene differ at one end; a read error may be behind it. The chain has TRBV3-1 and TRBJ1-2, with 10 bases aligning to TRBD1. This CDR3 is built from 12 residues. The germline gives CDR1 LGHDT, CDR2 YNNKEL (reference sequence). CDR3 nucleotide sequence: TGTGCCAGCAGCCTCCGGGACAGGGGTGAGGCCTTC. Its translation: CASSLRDRGEAF.

This clonotype was recorded a few times. The V gene is TRBV7-9, the J gene TRBJ2-7; D may be TRBD2 (6 bases). V lost 6 bases and J lost 2, with 23 bases in between. The germline gives CDR1 SEHNR, CDR2 FQNEAQ (reference sequence). This CDR3 has 17 amino acids. The CDR3 loop is CASSSGRGREQPYEQYF. CDR3 coding DNA: TGTGCCAGCAGTTCAGGGCGGGGCCGGGAGCAACCCTACGAGCAGTACTTC.

This chain joins TRBV10-3 and TRBJ1-1; D is unclear. The ends were cut back, 3 bases at V and 4 bases at J, with 12 bases in the middle. Germline V gene data show CDR1 as ENHRY and CDR2 as SYGVKD. The CDR3 runs to 14 residues. The CDR3 reads CAISEDWDGTEAFF. The CDR3 DNA is TGTGCCATCAGTGAAGATTGGGATGGCACTGAAGCTTTCTTT.

The chain has TRBV10-1 and TRBJ2-3; D uncertain. CDR1 is WNHNN and CDR2 is SYGVQD in the germline V gene (reference sequence). This CDR3 is 13 amino acids long. The germline V and J ends were trimmed by 0 bases and 12 bases, with 13 bases remaining between them. CDR3 region: CASSESQRSRQYF. CDR3 coding DNA: TGCGCCAGCAGTGAGTCACAGCGCAGCCGTCAGTATTTT.